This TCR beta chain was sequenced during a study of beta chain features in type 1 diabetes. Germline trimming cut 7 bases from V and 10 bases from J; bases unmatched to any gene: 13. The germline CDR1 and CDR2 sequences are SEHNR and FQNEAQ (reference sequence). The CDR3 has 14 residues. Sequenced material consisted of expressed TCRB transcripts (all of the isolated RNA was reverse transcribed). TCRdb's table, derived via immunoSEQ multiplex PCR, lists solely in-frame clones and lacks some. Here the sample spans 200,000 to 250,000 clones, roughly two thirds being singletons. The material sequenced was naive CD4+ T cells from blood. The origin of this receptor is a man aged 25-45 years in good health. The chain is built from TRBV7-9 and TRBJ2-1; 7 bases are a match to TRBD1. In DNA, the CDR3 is TGTGCCAGCACCCTCCAAGGGGGCACAGAGGAGCAGTTCTTC. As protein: CASTLQGGTEEQFF.